These T cell receptor beta chains were read from a single sample in a study of tumor and adjacent non-tumor tissue in lung cancer. MiXCR, applied by TCRdb to the multiplex PCR reads, yields one record per CDR3 protein. In the table there are roughly 150,000 distinct CDR3 sequences, 66% of which are singletons. The sequenced material came from lung tumor tissue. The receptors were gathered from a man in his fifties or sixties with small cell lung cancer. CDR3s include the opening cysteine and the closing phenylalanine or tryptophan. Each record gives: clone size, CDR3 length, D gene, J gene, V gene, CDR3 protein, CDR3 DNA. D genes are given only for firm matches. For some rows the clone size is stated as once, few or many, or as a class when expanded; others skip it.

>-|14|TRBD1|TRBJ1-2|TRBV20-1
CSARPDDRAYCYTF
TGCAGCGCTAGACCCGACGACAGGGCCTATTGCTACACCTTC
>few|15|TRBD2|TRBJ2-1|TRBV11-2
CASSYSGRTYNEQFF
TGTGCCAGCAGCTATAGCGGGAGAACCTACAATGAGCAGTTCTTC
>-|15|-|TRBJ1-5|TRBV6-6
CASSYEGGENQPQHF
TGTGCCAGCAGTTATGAGGGAGGGGAAAATCAGCCCCAGCATTTT
>-|13|-|TRBJ2-2|TRBV12-5
CAAWDKNTVELFF
TGTGCTGCCTGGGACAAAAACACCGTGGAGCTGTTTTTT
>-|15|-|TRBJ2-3|TRBV5-4
CTSSADRDSGRTQYF
TGTACCAGCAGCGCGGACCGGGACTCGGGACGTACGCAGTATTTT
>-|16|TRBD2|TRBJ2-3|TRBV20-1
CSANLLRGGSTDTQYF
TGCAGTGCTAATCTCCTGCGGGGGGGCAGCACAGATACGCAGTATTTT
>-|14|-|TRBJ2-7|TRBV28
CASRTDGSPYEQYF
TGTGCCAGCAGGACCGACGGGAGCCCCTACGAGCAGTACTTC
>-|13|TRBD2|TRBJ2-1|TRBV4-1
CASSHTSGPYRFF
TGCGCCAGCAGCCATACTAGCGGTCCCTATCGGTTCTTC
>-|13|-|TRBJ2-4|TRBV28
CDSSSSGENIQYF
TGTGACAGCAGTTCGTCTGGCGAAAACATTCAGTACTTC
>-|14|TRBD2|TRBJ2-1|TRBV20-1
CSARWTSGMGEQFF
TGCAGTGCTAGATGGACTAGTGGGATGGGGGAGCAGTTCTTC
>-|15|-|TRBJ2-7|TRBV20-1
CSARASRQVPYEQYF
TGCAGTGCTAGAGCTTCGAGACAGGTCCCCTACGAGCAGTACTTC
>-|21|TRBD2|TRBJ2-7|TRBV12-3/TRBV12-4
CASSLRIGTGLAGDWTYEQYF
TGTGCCAGCAGTTTAAGGATTGGGACAGGACTAGCGGGAGATTGGACCTACGAGCAGTACTTC
>many|14|-|TRBJ1-1|TRBV10-3
CASRPSQGGTEAFF
TGTGCCTCTCGCCCCAGCCAGGGTGGGACTGAAGCTTTCTTT
>-|13|-|TRBJ1-1|TRBV6-1
CASAPRVYTEAFF
TGTGCAAGTGCCCCCAGGGTCTATACTGAAGCTTTCTTT
>-|13|-|TRBJ2-4|TRBV24-1
CATSDTQTNRQYF
TGTGCCACCAGTGATACCCAGACTAACCGTCAGTACTTT
>many|15|-|TRBJ1-3|TRBV11-2
CASSLGGGAGNTIYF
TGTGCCAGCAGCTTAGGGGGGGGCGCTGGAAACACCATATATTTT
>-|15|TRBD1|TRBJ1-5|TRBV6-6
CVSSYRGGGNQPQHF
TGTGTCAGCAGCTACAGGGGCGGTGGCAATCAGCCCCAGCATTTT
>-|16|-|TRBJ2-7|TRBV6-5
CASSPPLCRDSYEQYF
TGTGCCAGCAGTCCCCCCCTGTGCCGTGACTCCTACGAGCAGTACTTC